A single sample gave rise to the 9 T cell receptor beta chains below, sequenced in a study of T cells in Graves' hyperthyroidism and ophthalmopathy. Researchers amplified the TCR beta CDR3 regions from RNA transcripts. RT-PCR in the first round (using the HTBI primer set) targeted the TCR CDR3. TCRdb redid the calling of the multiplex PCR reads with MiXCR, one entry per CDR3 protein. This repertoire shows over 300,000 distinct CDR3 sequences, about 14% found once; its top ten account for 11%. The sequenced material came from blood. These TCRs come from a woman aged 55-70 years with Graves' hyperthyroidism.

The rearrangement links TRBV20-1 to TRBJ2-2, with 13 bases fitting TRBD2. Germline V lookup: CDR1 DFQATT, CDR2 SNEGSKA (reference sequence). The CDR3 extends over 17 amino acids. With V trimmed by 0 bases and J by 7 bases, 8 bases remained unmatched. The CDR3 region has the DNA TGCAGTGCTAGAGATTCTTACGGGACTAGCGGGATCGGGGAGCTGTTTTTT. Its translation: CSARDSYGTSGIGELFF.

The chain employs TRBV5-1 and TRBJ2-3, with TRBD2 as a possible D gene (5 bases). Germline assignment: CDR1 SGHRS and CDR2 YFSETQ. The V end was cut by 4 bases, the J end by 2 bases, with 14 bases between. This CDR3 has 15 residues. The CDR3 DNA reads TGCGCCAGCAGCCTTGGTGCTAGCAACACAGATACGCAGTATTTT. This translates into CASSLGASNTDTQYF.

This clonotype turned up a few times. The rearrangement uses TRBV12-3 or TRBV12-4 and TRBJ2-7, with D perhaps being TRBD1 or TRBD2 (6 bases each). V shed 7 bases and J shed 3 bases, with 10 bases lying between them. There are 12 residues in the CDR3. The CDR3 DNA reads as TGTGCCAGCAAGGGGGGAGACTACGAGCAGTACTTC. It specifies CASKGGDYEQYF.

The V call is TRBV27, the J call TRBJ2-1; 9 bases are a match to TRBD1. CDR1 and CDR2 from the germline V gene are MNHEY and SMNVEV (reference sequence). The J segment lost 4 bases and the V segment lost 5 bases, leaving 9 bases of the junction unmatched. CDR3 size: 16 residues. As DNA, the CDR3 is TGTGCCAGCAGTCTACAGGGGGCTAAACTATACAATGAGCAGTTCTTC. This encodes CASSLQGAKLYNEQFF.

This clonotype was observed at least ten times. The chain uses TRBV6-2 or TRBV6-3 and TRBJ2-6, with 7 bases aligning to TRBD1. Germline CDR1 MNHEY, CDR2 SVGEGT. This CDR3 is 15 amino acids long. V was clipped by 6 bases and J by 2 bases; unmatched bases: 4. CDR3 in amino acids: CASSNTGAGANVLTF. DNA for the CDR3: TGTGCCAGCAGCAATACAGGGGCTGGGGCCAACGTCCTGACTTTC.

The chain uses TRBV12-3 or TRBV12-4 and TRBJ1-1; the match to TRBD1 covers 12 bases. V gave up 6 bases and J gave up 5 bases; unmatched junction bases: 7. The CDR3 length is 15 residues. The CDR3 spells CASSGTGGEWTEAFF. The CDR3, as DNA: TGTGCCAGCAGCGGGACAGGGGGCGAGTGGACTGAAGCTTTCTTT.

In this sample, this clonotype turned up many times. The chain has TRBV11-2 and TRBJ1-6; D remains unclear. With 5 bases removed from V and 4 bases from J, the gap between germline ends came to 9 bases. Germline assignment: CDR1 SGHAT and CDR2 FQNNGV. The CDR3 consists of 14 residues. CDR3 in DNA: TGTGCCAGCAGCACTCGACTGTATAATTCACCCCTCCACTTT. Its translation: CASSTRLYNSPLHF. Filled out from reference TRBV11-2 and TRBJ1-6, the complete variable domain reads EAGVAQSPRYKIIEKRQSVAFWCNPISGHATLYWYQQILGQGPKLLIQFQNNGVVDDSQLPKDRFSAERLKGVDSTLKIQPAKLEDSAVYLCASSTRLYNSPLHFGNGTRLTVT.

Remarks on this clonotype: This may arise from a read error, as a much more abundant clone is one base away. The V and J genes are TRBV20-1 and TRBJ2-1; D may be TRBD2 (6 bases). The CDR3 length is 14 residues. Per germline, CDR1 DFQATT and CDR2 SNEGSKA (reference sequence). DNA of the CDR3: TGCAGTGCTAGATTCGGGAGTAGCTACGATGAGCAGTTCTTC. Its translation: CSARFGSSYDEQFF.

In this sample, this clonotype turned up many times. J is TRBJ2-3 and V is TRBV20-1; possibly TRBD1 for D (5 bases). Germline V gives CDR1 DFQATT, CDR2 SNEGSKA (reference sequence). The CDR3 spans 16 residues. Between the trimmed V and J ends, which lost 4 bases and 2 bases, there was a span of 19 bases. CDR3 amino acids: CSATPARTPLTDTQYF. In DNA, the CDR3 is TGCAGTGCTACGCCGGCCCGGACACCGCTCACAGATACGCAGTATTTT.